This T cell receptor beta chain is from a study of neoadjuvant nivolumab and ipilimumab in lung cancer. Sequenced by immunoSEQ multiplex PCR; TCRdb stores in-frame clones only, minus some. In the table there are about 20,000 clones, roughly 77% of which are singletons. The length of the CDR3 is 18 residues. Trimming cost V 3 bases and J 3 bases; bases outside gene matches: 11. Germline values: CDR1 SGHAT, CDR2 FQNNGV. This sequence originates from an adult with non-small cell lung cancer. The sample consisted of tumor tissue, taken after neoadjuvant nivolumab, alone or with ipilimumab, at or shortly before surgery. The V gene is TRBV11-2, the J gene TRBJ2-6, with 7 bases aligning to TRBD2. CDR3 nucleotides: TGTGCCAGCAGCTTGAGGGCGGGAGTACCAAGTGGGGCCAACGTCCTGACTTTC. This sequence encodes CASSLRAGVPSGANVLTF.